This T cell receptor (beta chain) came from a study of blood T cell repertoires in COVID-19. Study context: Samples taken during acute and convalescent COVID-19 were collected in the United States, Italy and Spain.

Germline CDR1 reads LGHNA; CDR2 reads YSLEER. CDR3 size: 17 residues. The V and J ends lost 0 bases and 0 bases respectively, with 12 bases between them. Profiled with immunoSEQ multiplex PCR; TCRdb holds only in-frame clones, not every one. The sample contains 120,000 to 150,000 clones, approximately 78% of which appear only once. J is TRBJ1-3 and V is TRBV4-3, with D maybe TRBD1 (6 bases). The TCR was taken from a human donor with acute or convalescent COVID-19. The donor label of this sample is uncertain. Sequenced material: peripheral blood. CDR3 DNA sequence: TGCGCCAGCAGCCAAGATGGTAGGGGGGGCTCTGGAAACACCATATATTTT. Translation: CASSQDGRGGSGNTIYF.